These 12 T cell receptor beta chains were all obtained from the same sample, sequenced in a study of long-term antiretroviral therapy in people with HIV. Survey level was the resolution at which the v3.0 immunoSEQ assay ran. Produced via immunoSEQ multiplex PCR; TCRdb's table is partial and in-frame only. The table includes tens of thousands of clones, more than 85% detected once. Source: unsorted PBMCs, taken 5.3 years after starting antiretroviral therapy. These receptors all come from a man aged 50 or older with HIV.

This clone came up a few times. The gene calls are TRBV9 and TRBJ2-7; 7 bases fit TRBD1. CDR3 length: 15 amino acids. Trimming cost V 0 bases and J 3 bases; bases outside gene matches: 6. Germline assignment: CDR1 SGDLS and CDR2 YYNGEE. CDR3 bases: TGTGCCAGCAGCGTAGGGGTAGGGGGCAACTACGAGCAGTACTTC. This sequence encodes CASSVGVGGNYEQYF. Drawing the rest from reference TRBV9 and TRBJ2-7, the complete variable domain is DSGVTQTPKHLITATGQRVTLRCSPRSGDLSVYWYQQSLDQGLQFLIQYYNGEERAKGNILERFSAQQFPDLHSELNLSSLELGDSALYFCASSVGVGGNYEQYFGPGTRLTVT.

The sample holds one count of this clone. The chain links TRBV5-6 to TRBJ2-3; TRBD2 agrees at 7 bases. J gave up 4 bases and V 2 bases, and 10 bases lay outside the gene matches. CDR3 length equals 16 residues. The germline V gene has CDR1 SGHDT and CDR2 YYEEEE. CDR3 coding DNA: TGTGCCAGCAGCTTAGGTTCAAGCGGGGTTGCAGATACGCAGTATTTT. It codes for CASSLGSSGVADTQYF.

This clone was seen a single time. DNA of the CDR3: TGTGCCAGCAGTTTTTCAGGGCTCAATCAGCCCCAGCATTTT. It specifies CASSFSGLNQPQHF. This chain links TRBV27 with TRBJ1-5; perhaps TRBD1 as D (5 bases). Germline CDR1 and CDR2: MNHEY and SMNVEV (reference sequence). V was cut by 3 bases and J by 3 bases, with 9 bases left in between. This CDR3 comprises 14 residues.

This clone was seen a handful of times. The gene calls are TRBV19 and TRBJ1-5; a possible D gene is TRBD1 (5 bases). Germline values: CDR1 LNHDA, CDR2 SQIVND (reference sequence). V lost 3 bases and J lost 6, with 12 bases in between. The CDR3 loop spans 14 amino acids. CDR3: CASSISGGGQPQHF. CDR3 DNA: TGTGCCAGTAGTATTTCCGGGGGGGGTCAGCCCCAGCATTTT. Full variable domain (rest looked up from reference TRBV19 and TRBJ1-5): DGGITQSPKYLFRKEGQNVTLSCEQNLNHDAMYWYRQDPGQGLRLIYYSQIVNDFQKGDIAEGYSVSREKKESFPLTVTSAQKNPTAFYLCASSISGGGQPQHFGDGTRLSIL.

The chain links TRBV11-3 to TRBJ1-2, with 7 bases lining up with TRBD1. CDR3 length equals 13 residues. Trimming at V came to 1 base and at J to 8 bases, leaving 4 bases not matched to a gene. Germline V gene lookup returns CDR1 SGHNT and CDR2 YENEEA. The CDR3 here is CASSLGRGHGYTF. DNA of the CDR3: TGTGCCAGCAGCTTAGGGAGGGGGCACGGCTACACCTTC.

The chain combines TRBV5-6 with TRBJ1-5, with a tentative D call TRBD1 (5 bases). Germline CDR1 SGHDT, CDR2 YYEEEE. The CDR3 is 16 residues long. Between the trimmed V and J ends, which lost 2 bases and 4 bases, there was a span of 16 bases. CDR3 region: CASSLNRGIGNQPQHF. The CDR3 DNA reads TGTGCCAGCAGCTTAAACCGGGGGATCGGGAATCAGCCCCAGCATTTT.

This clone is a singleton in its sample. The J gene is TRBJ2-3, the V gene TRBV27; 10 bases are a match to TRBD2. The ends lost 4 bases at V and 5 bases at J; junction bases unmatched: 18. Per the germline V gene, CDR1 is MNHEY and CDR2 is SMNVEV (reference sequence). The CDR3 has 19 residues. The DNA for the CDR3 is TGTGCCAGCAGTTCAATACCCCGCGGACGGGCTAGCGGGAGAGATACGCAGTATTTT. This translates into CASSSIPRGRASGRDTQYF.

This sequence joins TRBV4-3 and TRBJ2-3, with TRBD2 as a possible D gene (6 bases). The germline CDR1 and CDR2 sequences are LGHNA and YSLEER. This CDR3 region has 13 residues. V gave up 3 bases and J gave up 4 bases, with 8 bases separating them. CDR3: CASSQSGADTQYF. The CDR3 region has the DNA TGCGCCAGCAGCCAGTCGGGAGCAGATACGCAGTATTTT.

This rearrangement joins TRBV11-2 to TRBJ2-3; tentative D call: TRBD2 (5 bases). The V gene lost 5 bases and the J gene lost 4 bases, with 7 bases spanning the gap. The germline V gene encodes CDR1 SGHAT and CDR2 FQNNGV. The CDR3 contains 12 residues. The CDR3 coding sequence is TGTGCCAGCAGCATACTAGCAGATACGCAGTATTTT. Translating gives CASSILADTQYF.

The CDR3 coding sequence is TGTGCCAGCAGCTTCAGGGTCCGGGACGAGCAGTACTTC. Its translation: CASSFRVRDEQYF. The V call is TRBV7-6, the J call TRBJ2-7; D might be TRBD1 (5 bases). V lost 3 bases and J 5 bases, leaving 11 bases between the germline ends. Germline CDR1 is SGHVS and CDR2 is FNYEAQ. The CDR3 has 13 amino acids.

The rearrangement links TRBV10-3 to TRBJ1-1; 9 bases are a match to TRBD1. This CDR3 is 14 amino acids long. CDR1 is ENHRY and CDR2 is SYGVKD in the germline V gene. Germline trimming cut 6 bases from V and 6 bases from J; bases unmatched to any gene: 8. CDR3 sequence reads: CAISDRGVSSEAFF. In nucleotides, the CDR3 is TGTGCCATCAGCGACAGGGGGGTCTCGTCTGAAGCTTTCTTT.

The CDR3 is CASSSRGGVYEQYF. The CDR3 DNA reads as TGTGCCAGCAGTTCGAGGGGGGGGGTCTACGAGCAGTACTTC. The chain carries TRBV7-9 and TRBJ2-7; perhaps TRBD2 as D (7 bases). Germline CDR1 and CDR2: SEHNR and FQNEAQ (reference sequence). Trimming removed 6 bases from V and 3 bases from J, with 15 bases in between. The CDR3 sequence is 14 residues long.